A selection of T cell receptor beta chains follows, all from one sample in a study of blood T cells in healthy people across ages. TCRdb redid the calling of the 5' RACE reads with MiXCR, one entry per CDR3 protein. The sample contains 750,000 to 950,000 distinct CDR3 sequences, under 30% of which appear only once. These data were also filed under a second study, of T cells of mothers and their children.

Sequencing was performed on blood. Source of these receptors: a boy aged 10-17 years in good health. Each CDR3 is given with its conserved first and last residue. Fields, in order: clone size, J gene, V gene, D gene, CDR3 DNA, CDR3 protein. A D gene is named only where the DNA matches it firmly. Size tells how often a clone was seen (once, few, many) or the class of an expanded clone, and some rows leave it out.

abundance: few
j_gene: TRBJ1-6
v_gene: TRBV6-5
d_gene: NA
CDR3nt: TGTGCCAGCAGCGACGTTGGGGTCTATAATTCACCCCTCCACTTT
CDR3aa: CASSDVGVYNSPLHF

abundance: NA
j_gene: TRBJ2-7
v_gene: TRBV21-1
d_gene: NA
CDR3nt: TGTGCCAGGAAAGCTAGCGGGCTCTCCTACGAGCAGTACTTC
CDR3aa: CARKASGLSYEQYF

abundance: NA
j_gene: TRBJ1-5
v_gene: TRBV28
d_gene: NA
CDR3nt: TGTGCCAGCAGTTTATTATTTGATAGCAATCAGCCCCAGCATTTT
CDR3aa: CASSLLFDSNQPQHF

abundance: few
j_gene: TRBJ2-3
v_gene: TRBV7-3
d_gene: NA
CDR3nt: TGTGCCAGCAGCTTCTCCCAGCGGAGTGGCACAGATACGCAGTATTTT
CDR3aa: CASSFSQRSGTDTQYF

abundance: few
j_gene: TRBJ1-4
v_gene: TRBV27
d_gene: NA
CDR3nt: TGTGCCAGCAGTTTATCCACGGCAACTAATGAAAAACTGTTTTTT
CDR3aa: CASSLSTATNEKLFF

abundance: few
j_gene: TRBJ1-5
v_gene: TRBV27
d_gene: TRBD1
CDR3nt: TGTGCCAGCAGTTTGACAGGGGCAAGCAATCAGCCCCAGCATTTT
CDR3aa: CASSLTGASNQPQHF

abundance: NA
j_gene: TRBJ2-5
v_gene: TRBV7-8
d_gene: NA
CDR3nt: TGTGCCAGCAGTCCACAGGGGGGGTACCAAGAGACCCAGTACTTC
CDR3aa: CASSPQGGYQETQYF

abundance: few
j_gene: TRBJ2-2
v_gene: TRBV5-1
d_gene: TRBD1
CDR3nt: TGCGCCAGCAGCCTGGCGAGTACGGGGACAGGGAACACCGGGGAGCTGTTTTTT
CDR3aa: CASSLASTGTGNTGELFF

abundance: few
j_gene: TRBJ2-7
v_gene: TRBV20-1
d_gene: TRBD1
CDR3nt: TGCAGTGCTAGCCCCCCGTTGACAGGGGTGAGTGAGCAGTACTTC
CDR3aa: CSASPPLTGVSEQYF

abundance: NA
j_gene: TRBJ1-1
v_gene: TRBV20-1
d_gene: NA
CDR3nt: TGCAGTGCTAGAGATGTTAAGGGTCCCACTGAAGCTTTCTTT
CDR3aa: CSARDVKGPTEAFF

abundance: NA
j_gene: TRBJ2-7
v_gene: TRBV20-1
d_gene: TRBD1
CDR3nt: TGCAGTGCTAGACCTCCGGGACAGCTCGACGAGCAGTACTTC
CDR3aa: CSARPPGQLDEQYF

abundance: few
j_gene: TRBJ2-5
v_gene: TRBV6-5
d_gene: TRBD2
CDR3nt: TGTGCCAGCACCAGGGATTGGGGGGGTTCCCAAGAGACCCAGTACTTC
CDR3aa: CASTRDWGGSQETQYF

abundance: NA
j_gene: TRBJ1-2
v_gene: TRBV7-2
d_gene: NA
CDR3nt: TGTGCCTTACCTAAAGTGAGGGTGAGCCCTAACTATGGCTACACCTTC
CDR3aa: CALPKVRVSPNYGYTF

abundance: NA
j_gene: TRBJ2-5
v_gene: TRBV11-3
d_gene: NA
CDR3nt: TGTGCCAGCAGCTCACTGGGGGGGGCGGAGACCCAGTACTTC
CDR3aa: CASSSLGGAETQYF

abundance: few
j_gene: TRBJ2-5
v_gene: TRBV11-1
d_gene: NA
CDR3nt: TGTGCCAGCAGCTTGGCGGGGACCGACGCGCAGTACTTC
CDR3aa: CASSLAGTDAQYF

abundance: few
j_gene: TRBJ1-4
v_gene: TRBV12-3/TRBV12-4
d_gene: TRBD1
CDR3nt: TGTGCCAGCAGCCTCTATACAGGGGGTAGTGAAAAACTGTTTTTT
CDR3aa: CASSLYTGGSEKLFF

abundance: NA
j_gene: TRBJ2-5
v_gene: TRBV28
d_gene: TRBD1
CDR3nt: TGTGCCAGCGTTGGACAGGAAAAGGAGACCCAGTACTTC
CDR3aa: CASVGQEKETQYF

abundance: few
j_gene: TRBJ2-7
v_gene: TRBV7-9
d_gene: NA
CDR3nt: TGTGCCAGCAGCCTAGGGCTCGCGGGGCAGGCCCAGTCCTACGAGCAGTACTTC
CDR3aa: CASSLGLAGQAQSYEQYF

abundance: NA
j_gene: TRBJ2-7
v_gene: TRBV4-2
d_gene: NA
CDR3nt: TGTGCCAGCAGCCAGGGGGCAGACTACGAGCAGTACTTC
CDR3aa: CASSQGADYEQYF

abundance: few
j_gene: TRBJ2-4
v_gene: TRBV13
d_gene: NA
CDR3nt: TGTGCCAGCAGCCAGCGATTAGCCAAAAACATTCAGTACTTC
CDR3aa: CASSQRLAKNIQYF

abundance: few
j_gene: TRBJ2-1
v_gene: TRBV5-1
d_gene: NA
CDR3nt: TGCGCCAGCAGCCCAGAACTACCAGGGGTAGATGAGCAGTTCTTC
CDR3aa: CASSPELPGVDEQFF

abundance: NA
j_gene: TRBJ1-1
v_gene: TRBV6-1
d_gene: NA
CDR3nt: TGTGCCAGCACCAGAAGGGGGGTTCGGGACACTGAAGCTTTCTTT
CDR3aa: CASTRRGVRDTEAFF

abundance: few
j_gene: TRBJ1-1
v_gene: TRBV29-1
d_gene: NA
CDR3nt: TGCAGCGTTGACTTACTACGGAACACTGAAGCTTTCTTT
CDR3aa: CSVDLLRNTEAFF

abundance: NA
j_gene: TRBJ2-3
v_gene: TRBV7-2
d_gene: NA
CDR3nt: TGTGCCAGCAGCTTATACGTGACAGGCAGCACAGATACGCAGTATTTT
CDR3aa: CASSLYVTGSTDTQYF

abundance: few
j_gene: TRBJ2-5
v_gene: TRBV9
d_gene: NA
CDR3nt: TGTGCCAGCAGCTCCCAGGGCGGACGAAACTACCCCGAGACCCAGTACTTC
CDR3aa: CASSSQGGRNYPETQYF

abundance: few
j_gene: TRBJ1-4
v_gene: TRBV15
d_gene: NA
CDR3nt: TGTGCCACCAGCAGAGGCAGGGCCGGAGAAAAACTGTTTTTT
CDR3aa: CATSRGRAGEKLFF

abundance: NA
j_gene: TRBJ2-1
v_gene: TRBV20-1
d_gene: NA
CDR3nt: TGCAGTGCTAGAGATCCCCGGACAGCTACCTACAATGAGCAGTTCTTC
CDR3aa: CSARDPRTATYNEQFF

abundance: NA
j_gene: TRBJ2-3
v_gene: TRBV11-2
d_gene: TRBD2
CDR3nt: TGTGCCAGCAGCCCGTGGGGGAGCGGGGGGACCACAGATACGCAGTATTTT
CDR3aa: CASSPWGSGGTTDTQYF

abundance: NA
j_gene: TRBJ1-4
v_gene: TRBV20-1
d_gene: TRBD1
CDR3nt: TGCAGTGCGTTACAGGGGGTAAAAGAAAAACTGTTTTTT
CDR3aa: CSALQGVKEKLFF

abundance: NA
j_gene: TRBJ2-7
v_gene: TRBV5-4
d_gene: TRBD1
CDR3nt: TGTGCCAGCAGCTGGAGCGGACAGGGGGTTTACGAGCAGTACTTC
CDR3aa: CASSWSGQGVYEQYF

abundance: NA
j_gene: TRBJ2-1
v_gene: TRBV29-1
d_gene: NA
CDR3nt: TGCAGCGTCCGGATAAGGCAGGAAAACAATGAGCAGTTCTTC
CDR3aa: CSVRIRQENNEQFF

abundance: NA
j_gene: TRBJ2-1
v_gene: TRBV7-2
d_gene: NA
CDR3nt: TGTGCCAGCAGCTCACACCGGGACTCTGAGCAGTTCTTC
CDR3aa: CASSSHRDSEQFF

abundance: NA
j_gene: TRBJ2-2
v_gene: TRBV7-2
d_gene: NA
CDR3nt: TGTGCCAGCAGCCGAAGGGAGGGGGTGAACCCCGGGGAGCTGTTTTTT
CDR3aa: CASSRREGVNPGELFF

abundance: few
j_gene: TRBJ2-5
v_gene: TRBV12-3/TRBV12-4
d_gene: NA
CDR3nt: TGTGCCAGCAGTTTAGAAGGTCCGTTGGAGACCCAGTACTTC
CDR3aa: CASSLEGPLETQYF

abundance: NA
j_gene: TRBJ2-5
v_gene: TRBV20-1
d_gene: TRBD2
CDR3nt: TGCAGTGCTAGTGAAGGACTAGCGAACCAAGAGACTCAGTACTTC
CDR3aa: CSASEGLANQETQYF

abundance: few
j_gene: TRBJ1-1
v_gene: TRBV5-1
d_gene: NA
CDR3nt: TGCGCCAGCAGCCACACCCCAAGCCGGAGCTTGGCTTTCTTT
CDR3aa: CASSHTPSRSLAFF

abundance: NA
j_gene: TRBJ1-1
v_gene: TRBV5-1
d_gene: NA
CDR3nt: TGCGCCAGCAGCTTAGGGCAGGCCCCAAGTGGGACTGAAGCTTTCTTT
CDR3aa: CASSLGQAPSGTEAFF

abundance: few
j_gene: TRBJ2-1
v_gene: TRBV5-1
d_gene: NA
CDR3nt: TGCGCCAGCAGCTACGGGGGCCAACCTCATTTCAATGAGCAGTTCTTC
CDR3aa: CASSYGGQPHFNEQFF

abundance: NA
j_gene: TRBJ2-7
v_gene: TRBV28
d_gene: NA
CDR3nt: TGTGCCAGCAGTTTTGAGATTCTAGGGGCTTACGAGCAGTACTTC
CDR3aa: CASSFEILGAYEQYF

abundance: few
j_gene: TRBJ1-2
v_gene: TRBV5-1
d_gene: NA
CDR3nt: TGCGCCAGCGGGGGGGCCTATGGCTACACCTTC
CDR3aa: CASGGAYGYTF

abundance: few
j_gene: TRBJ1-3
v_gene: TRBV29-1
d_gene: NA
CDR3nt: TGCAGCGTTGACGGGACTGGAAACACCATATATTTT
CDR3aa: CSVDGTGNTIYF

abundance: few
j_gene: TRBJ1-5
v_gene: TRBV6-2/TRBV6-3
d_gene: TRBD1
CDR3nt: TGTGCCAGCACCAGTCGCCGGGACAGGGGCGCGAATCAGCCCCAGCATTTT
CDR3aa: CASTSRRDRGANQPQHF

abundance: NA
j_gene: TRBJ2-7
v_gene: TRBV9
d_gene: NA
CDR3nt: TGTGCCAGCAGCCTCGAGCCCGGGGCCCCCTACGAGCAGTACTTC
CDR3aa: CASSLEPGAPYEQYF

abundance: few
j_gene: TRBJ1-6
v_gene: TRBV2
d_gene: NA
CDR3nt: TGTGCCAGCAGTGCCGAAGGGGGAATATTTAATTCACCCCTCCACTTT
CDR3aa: CASSAEGGIFNSPLHF

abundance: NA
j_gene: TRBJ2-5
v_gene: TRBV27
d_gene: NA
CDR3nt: TGTGCCAGCAGAACAAGGAACAGTCAAGAGACCCAGTACTTC
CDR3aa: CASRTRNSQETQYF

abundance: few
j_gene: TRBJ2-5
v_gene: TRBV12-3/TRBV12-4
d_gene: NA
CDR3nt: TGTGCCAGCAGTCAACAGGCGGGCGGGGCACCCATAGAGACCCAGTACTTC
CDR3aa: CASSQQAGGAPIETQYF

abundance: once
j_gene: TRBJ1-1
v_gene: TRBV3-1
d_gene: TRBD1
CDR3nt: TGTGCCAGCAGCCAAGGGGCTACAGGGGAGGGCACGACTGAAGCTTTCTTT
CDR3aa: CASSQGATGEGTTEAFF

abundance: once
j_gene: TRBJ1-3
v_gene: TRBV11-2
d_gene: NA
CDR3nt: TGTGCCAGCAGCCCCCCGGCGTGGTCGGCCGTCACCATATATTTT
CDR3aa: CASSPPAWSAVTIYF

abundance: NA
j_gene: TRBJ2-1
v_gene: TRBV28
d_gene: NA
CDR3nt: TGTGCCAGCAGTTCACTTCTTCTTGAGCAGTTCTTC
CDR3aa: CASSSLLLEQFF

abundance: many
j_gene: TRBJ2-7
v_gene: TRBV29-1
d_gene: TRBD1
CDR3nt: TGCAGCGTTGGGTGGACAGGGGGCTACGAGCAGTACTTC
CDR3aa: CSVGWTGGYEQYF

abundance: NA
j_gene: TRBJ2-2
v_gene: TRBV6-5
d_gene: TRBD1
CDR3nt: TGTGCCAGCAGACCCGACAGGGATACCGGGGAGCTGTTTTTT
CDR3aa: CASRPDRDTGELFF

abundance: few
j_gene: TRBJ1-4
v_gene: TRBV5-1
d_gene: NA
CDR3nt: TGCGCCAGCAGCCCCCGGGGAAGTCAGGGTGAAAAACTGTTTTTT
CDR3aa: CASSPRGSQGEKLFF

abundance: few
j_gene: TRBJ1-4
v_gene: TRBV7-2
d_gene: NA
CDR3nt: TGTGCCAGCAGCTTAGTAAGGGGTGGGGAAAAACTGTTTTTT
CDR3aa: CASSLVRGGEKLFF

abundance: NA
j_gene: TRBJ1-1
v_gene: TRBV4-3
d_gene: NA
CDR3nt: TGCGCCAGCAGCCAATGGGAGGGACAACCTGAAGCTTTCTTT
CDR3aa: CASSQWEGQPEAFF

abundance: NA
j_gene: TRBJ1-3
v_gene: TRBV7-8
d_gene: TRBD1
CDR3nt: TGTGCCAGCAGCTGGGGGACAGGGGTCTCTGGAAACACCATATATTTT
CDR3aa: CASSWGTGVSGNTIYF